This paragraph reports one T cell receptor beta chain. Its specificity is unknown. Germline lookup yields CDR1 MNHNY and CDR2 SVGAGI (reference sequence). CDR3 length: 14 residues. V was clipped by 5 bases and J by 3 bases, with 13 bases between them. It was cDNA, reverse transcribed from extracted RNA, that served as the sequencing template. Measured with immunoSEQ multiplex PCR; TCRdb has only the in-frame clones, and not every one. The sample lists roughly 100,000 clones; under 90% were seen once. The source of the sample is a study of CD8+ T cells in alopecia areata. On the study more broadly: Treated patients were given 5 to 10 mg oral tofacitinib twice daily.

Study outcomes and limitations: Sharing of TCRs across patients appeared less clear than in mice, possibly for HLA-related reasons.

This sample's treatment: oral pan-JAK inhibitor, 5-10 mg twice daily. The sample in question was CD8+ T cells sorted from blood, obtained at week 34, from a patient treated with tofacitinib. J is TRBJ1-1 and V is TRBV6-6, with unresolved D. This receptor was taken from a human donor with alopecia areata. CDR3 sequence: CASSPEGRHTEAFF. The CDR3 coding sequence is TGTGCCAGCAGTCCCGAGGGCCGGCACACTGAAGCTTTCTTT.